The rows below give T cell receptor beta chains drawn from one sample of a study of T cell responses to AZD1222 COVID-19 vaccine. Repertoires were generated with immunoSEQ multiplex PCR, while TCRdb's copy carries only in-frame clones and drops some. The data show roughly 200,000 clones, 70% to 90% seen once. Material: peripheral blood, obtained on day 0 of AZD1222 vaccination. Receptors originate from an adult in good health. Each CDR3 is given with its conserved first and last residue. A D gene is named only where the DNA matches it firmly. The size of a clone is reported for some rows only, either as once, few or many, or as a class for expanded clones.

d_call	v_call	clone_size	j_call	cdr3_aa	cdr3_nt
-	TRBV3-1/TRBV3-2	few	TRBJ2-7	CASSRVGPYEQYF	TGTGCCAGCAGCCGGGTGGGGCCCTACGAGCAGTACTTC
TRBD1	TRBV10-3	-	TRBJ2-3	CAISDSGTGDADTQYF	TGTGCCATCAGTGACTCCGGGACAGGGGACGCAGATACGCAGTATTTT
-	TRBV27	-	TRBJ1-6	CASSFGQASALHF	TGTGCCAGCAGTTTTGGGCAGGCATCAGCCCTCCACTTT
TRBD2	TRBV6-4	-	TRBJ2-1	CASSPTEGLAKQFF	TGTGCCAGCAGTCCGACCGAGGGACTAGCTAAGCAGTTCTTC
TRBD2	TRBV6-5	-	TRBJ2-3	CASSYDGGGATDTQYF	TGTGCCAGCAGTTACGATGGCGGGGGGGCCACAGATACGCAGTATTTT
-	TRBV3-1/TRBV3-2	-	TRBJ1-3	CASSQDSLGNTIYF	TGTGCCAGCAGCCAAGATTCTCTTGGAAACACCATATATTTT
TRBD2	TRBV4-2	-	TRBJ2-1	CASSQEAGGCDEQFF	TGTGCCAGCAGCCAAGAAGCGGGGGGCTGCGATGAGCAGTTCTTC
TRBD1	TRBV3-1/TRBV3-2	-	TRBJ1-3	CASSPGTGSGNTIYF	TGTGCCAGCAGCCCAGGGACAGGGTCTGGAAACACCATATATTTT
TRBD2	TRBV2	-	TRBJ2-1	CASSYVAGNNEQFF	TGTGCCAGCAGTTACGTAGCGGGGAACAATGAGCAGTTCTTC
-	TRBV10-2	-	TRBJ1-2	CASSEANYGYTF	TGCGCCAGCAGTGAAGCTAACTATGGCTACACCTTC
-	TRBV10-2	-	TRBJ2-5	CASSENGLETQYF	TGCGCCAGCAGTGAGAACGGGTTGGAGACCCAGTACTTC
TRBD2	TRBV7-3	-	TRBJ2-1	CASSAFRPSGVKNNEQFF	TGTGCCAGCAGCGCCTTCCGCCCTAGCGGGGTAAAAAACAATGAGCAGTTCTTC
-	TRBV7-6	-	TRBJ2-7	CASSLEAGALYEQYF	TGTGCCAGCAGCTTAGAGGCGGGGGCCCTCTACGAGCAGTACTTC
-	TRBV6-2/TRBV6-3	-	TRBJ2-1	CASSLQGYNEQFF	TGTGCCAGCAGTCTGCAGGGGTACAATGAGCAGTTCTTC
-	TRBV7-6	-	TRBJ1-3	CASSLRDQPGRNTIYF	TGTGCCAGCAGCCTCCGGGATCAACCCGGTCGAAACACCATATATTTT
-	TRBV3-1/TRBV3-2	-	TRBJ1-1	CASSQGRVTEAFF	TGTGCCAGCAGCCAGGGTAGGGTAACTGAAGCTTTCTTT
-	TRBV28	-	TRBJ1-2	CASSLQYSVYGYTF	TGTGCCAGCAGTTTACAGTACAGCGTCTATGGCTACACCTTC
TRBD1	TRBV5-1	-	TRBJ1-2	CASRQAGGHGYTF	TGCGCCAGCAGACAGGCAGGGGGCCATGGCTACACCTTC
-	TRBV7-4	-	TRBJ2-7	CASSFGAGTYEQYF	TGTGCCAGCAGCTTTGGCGCAGGGACCTACGAGCAGTACTTC
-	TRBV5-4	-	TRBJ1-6	CASSFASRGGRNSPLHF	TGTGCCAGCAGCTTCGCTTCTCGTGGGGGGCGGAATTCACCCCTCCACTTT
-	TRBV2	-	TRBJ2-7	CASSGNYYEQYF	TGTGCCAGCTCCGGGAACTACTACGAGCAGTACTTC
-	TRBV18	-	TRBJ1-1	CASSPSQSYMNTEAFF	TGTGCCAGCTCACCCTCCCAGTCATACATGAACACTGAAGCTTTCTTT
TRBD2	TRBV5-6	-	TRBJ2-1	CASSTPGLADNEQFF	TGTGCCAGCAGCACCCCGGGACTAGCGGACAATGAGCAGTTCTTC
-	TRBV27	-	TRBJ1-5	CASSLYGGRTNHQPQHF	TGTGCCAGCAGTTTATATGGGGGACGGACGAATCATCAGCCCCAGCATTTT
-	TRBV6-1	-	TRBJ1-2	CASSELIGPDYGYTF	TGTGCCAGCAGTGAATTAATCGGCCCCGACTATGGCTACACCTTC
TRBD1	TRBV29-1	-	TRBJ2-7	CSVVTGDSYEQYF	TGCAGCGTTGTGACAGGGGACTCCTACGAGCAGTACTTC
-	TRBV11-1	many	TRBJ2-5	CASSLAPHTREETQYF	TGTGCCAGCAGCTTAGCGCCCCATACCCGGGAAGAGACCCAGTACTTC
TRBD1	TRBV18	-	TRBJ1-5	CASSPTGTGQPQHF	TGTGCCAGCTCTCCGACAGGGACGGGGCAGCCCCAGCATTTT
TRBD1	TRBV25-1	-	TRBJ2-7	CASAGTGGYEQYF	TGTGCCAGCGCCGGGACAGGGGGTTACGAGCAGTACTTC
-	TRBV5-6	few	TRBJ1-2	CASSRMGAPGYGYTF	TGTGCCAGCAGCCGCATGGGGGCGCCGGGCTATGGCTACACCTTC
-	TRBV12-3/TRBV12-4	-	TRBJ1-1	CATRHEENTEAFF	TGTGCCACCAGGCACGAGGAGAACACTGAAGCTTTCTTT
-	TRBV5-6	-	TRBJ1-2	CASSFRGLGSYGYTF	TGTGCCAGCAGCTTCAGGGGTCTTGGTAGCTATGGCTACACCTTC
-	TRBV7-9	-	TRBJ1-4	CASSLARGVGKLFF	TGTGCCAGCAGCTTAGCGCGTGGGGTTGGAAAACTGTTTTTT
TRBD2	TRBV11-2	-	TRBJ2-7	CASSKGLAGLFYEQYF	TGTGCCAGCAGCAAGGGACTAGCGGGGCTTTTCTACGAGCAGTACTTC
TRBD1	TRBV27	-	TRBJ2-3	CASSFRGYQDTQYF	TGTGCCAGCAGTTTCAGGGGGTATCAAGATACGCAGTATTTT
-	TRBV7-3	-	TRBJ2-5	CASSLSTRETQYF	TGTGCCAGCAGCTTATCTACCCGAGAGACCCAGTACTTC
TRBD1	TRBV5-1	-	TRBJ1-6	CASSVQPRGTGRNSPLHF	TGCGCCAGCAGCGTTCAACCCCGCGGGACAGGACGGAATTCACCCCTCCACTTT
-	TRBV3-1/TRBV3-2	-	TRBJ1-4	CASSQINIGNEKLFF	TGTGCCAGCAGCCAAATTAACATTGGTAATGAAAAACTGTTTTTT
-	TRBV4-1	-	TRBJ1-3	CASSQPLVAGNTIYF	TGCGCCAGCAGCCAACCACTTGTAGCTGGAAACACCATATATTTT
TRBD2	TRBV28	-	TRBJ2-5	CASSSGVETSGGAETQYF	TGTGCCAGCAGTTCCGGGGTTGAGACTAGCGGGGGGGCAGAGACCCAGTACTTC
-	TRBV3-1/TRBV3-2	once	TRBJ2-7	CASSQGFGPSYEQYF	TGTGCCAGCAGCCAAGGGTTCGGGCCCTCCTACGAGCAGTACTTC
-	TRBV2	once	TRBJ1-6	CASGKGGNSPLHF	TGTGCCAGCGGGAAGGGTGGGAATTCACCCCTCCACTTT
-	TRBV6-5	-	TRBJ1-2	CASSSQDGYTF	TGTGCCAGCAGTTCCCAGGACGGCTACACCTTC
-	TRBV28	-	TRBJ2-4	CASLTGTIKNIQYF	TGTGCCAGTTTAACCGGGACAATCAAAAACATTCAGTACTTC
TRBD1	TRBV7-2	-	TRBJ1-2	CASSWPMGQGGIYGYTF	TGTGCCAGCAGCTGGCCAATGGGACAGGGGGGGATCTATGGCTACACCTTC
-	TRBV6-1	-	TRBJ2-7	CASSGQGGTGAYEQYF	TGTGCCAGCAGTGGTCAGGGGGGGACAGGAGCCTACGAGCAGTACTTC
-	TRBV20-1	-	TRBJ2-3	CSACEAGITDTQYF	TGCAGTGCTTGTGAGGCGGGGATCACAGATACGCAGTATTTT
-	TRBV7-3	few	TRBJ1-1	CASSLMVGNTEAFF	TGTGCCAGCAGCTTAATGGTAGGGAACACTGAAGCTTTCTTT
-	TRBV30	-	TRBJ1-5	CAWSQGPSDQPQHF	TGTGCCTGGTCACAGGGTCCTTCCGATCAGCCCCAGCATTTT
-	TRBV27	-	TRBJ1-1	CASSLSAGNTEAFF	TGTGCCAGCAGTTTATCGGCAGGGAACACTGAAGCTTTCTTT
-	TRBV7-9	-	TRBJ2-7	CASSFGGSAYEQYF	TGTGCCAGCAGCTTTGGGGGGTCAGCCTACGAGCAGTACTTC
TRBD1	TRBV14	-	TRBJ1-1	CASSRQGGTEAFF	TGTGCCAGCAGCCGACAGGGGGGCACTGAAGCTTTCTTT
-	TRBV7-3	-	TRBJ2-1	CASSDAVGEQFF	TGTGCCAGCAGCGACGCCGTGGGTGAGCAGTTCTTC
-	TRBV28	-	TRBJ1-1	CASKPPYMNTEAFF	TGTGCCAGCAAGCCTCCTTACATGAACACTGAAGCTTTCTTT
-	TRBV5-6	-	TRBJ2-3	CASSLSGGSTDTQYF	TGTGCCAGCAGCTTGTCAGGGGGGAGCACAGATACGCAGTATTTT